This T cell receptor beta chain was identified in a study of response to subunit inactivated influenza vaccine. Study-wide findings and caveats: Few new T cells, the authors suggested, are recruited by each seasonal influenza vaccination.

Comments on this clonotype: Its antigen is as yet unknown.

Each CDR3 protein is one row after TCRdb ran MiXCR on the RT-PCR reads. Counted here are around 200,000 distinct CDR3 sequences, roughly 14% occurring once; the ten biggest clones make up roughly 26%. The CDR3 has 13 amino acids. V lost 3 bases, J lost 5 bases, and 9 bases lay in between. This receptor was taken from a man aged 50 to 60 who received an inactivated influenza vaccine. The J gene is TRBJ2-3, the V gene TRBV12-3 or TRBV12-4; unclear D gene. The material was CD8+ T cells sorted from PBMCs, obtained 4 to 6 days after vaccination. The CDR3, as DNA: TGTGCCAGCAGTTTCCCCTCGTTAGATACGCAGTATTTT. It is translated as CASSFPSLDTQYF.